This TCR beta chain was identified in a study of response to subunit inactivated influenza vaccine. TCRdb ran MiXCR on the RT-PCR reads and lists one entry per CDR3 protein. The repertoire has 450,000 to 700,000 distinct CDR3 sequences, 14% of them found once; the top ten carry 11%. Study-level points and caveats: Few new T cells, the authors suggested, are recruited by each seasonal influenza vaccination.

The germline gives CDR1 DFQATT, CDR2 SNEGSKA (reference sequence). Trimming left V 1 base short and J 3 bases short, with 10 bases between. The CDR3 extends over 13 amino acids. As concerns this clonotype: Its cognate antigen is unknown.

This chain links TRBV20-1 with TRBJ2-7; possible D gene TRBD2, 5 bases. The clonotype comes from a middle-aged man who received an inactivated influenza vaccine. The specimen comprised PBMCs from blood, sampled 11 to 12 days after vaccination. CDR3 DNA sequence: TGCAGTGCTAGAGGGACTCTTAACTACGAGCAGTACTTC. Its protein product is CSARGTLNYEQYF.